The TCR beta chain under discussion was sequenced for a study of T cells in Graves' hyperthyroidism and ophthalmopathy. The germline CDR1 and CDR2 sequences are GTSNPN and SVGIG (reference sequence). The V end was cut by 3 bases, the J end by 0 bases, with 9 bases between. This CDR3 contains 14 residues. This clonotype was detected a few times. Amplification of TCR beta CDR3 regions used RNA as the template. A first-round RT-PCR of the TCR CDR3 used the HTBI primer set. MiXCR, run by TCRdb on the multiplex PCR reads, gives a single entry per CDR3 protein. Among about 150,000 distinct CDR3 sequences, around 20% were seen once, and the ten largest hold about 70%.

The specimen was blood. The sequence was obtained from a woman aged 45-65 years with Graves' hyperthyroidism that later progressed to Graves' ophthalmopathy. The chain has TRBV30 and TRBJ2-1; a possible D gene is TRBD1 (5 bases). The DNA of the CDR3 is TGTGCCTGGAGGCAGGGCTTCTCCTACAATGAGCAGTTCTTC. The encoded protein is CAWRQGFSYNEQFF.